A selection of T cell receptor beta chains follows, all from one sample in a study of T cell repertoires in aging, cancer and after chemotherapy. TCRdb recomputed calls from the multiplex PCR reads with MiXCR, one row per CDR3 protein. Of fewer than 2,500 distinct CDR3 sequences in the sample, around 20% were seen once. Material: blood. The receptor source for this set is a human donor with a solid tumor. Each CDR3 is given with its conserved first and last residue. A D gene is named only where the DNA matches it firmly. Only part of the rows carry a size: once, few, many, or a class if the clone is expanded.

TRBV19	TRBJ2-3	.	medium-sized	CASSPFRGHRTDTQYF	TGTGCCAGTAGTCCGTTCAGGGGCCACAGAACAGATACGCAGTATTTT
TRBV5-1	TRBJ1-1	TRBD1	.	CASSLGDSRREAFF	TGCGCCAGCAGCTTGGGGGACAGCCGTCGGGAAGCTTTCTTT
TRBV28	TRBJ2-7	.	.	CASSSWTDSYEQYF	TGTGCCAGCAGTTCCTGGACGGATTCCTACGAGCAGTACTTC
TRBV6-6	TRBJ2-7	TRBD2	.	CASSYERGSYEQYF	TGTGCCAGCAGTTACGAGCGGGGCTCCTACGAGCAGTACTTC
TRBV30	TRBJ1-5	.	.	CAWSPLGGRQPQHF	TGTGCCTGGAGTCCCCTGGGGGGAAGGCAGCCCCAGCATTTT
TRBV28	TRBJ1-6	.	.	CASSLAPTSPLHF	TGTGCCAGCAGTTTAGCGCCGACTTCACCCCTCCACTTT
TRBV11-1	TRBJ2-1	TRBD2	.	CASSLGRTSGSGDEQFF	TGTGCCAGCAGCTTAGGCCGGACTAGCGGGTCTGGTGATGAGCAGTTCTTC
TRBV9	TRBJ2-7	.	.	CASSVGGGLADEQYF	TGTGCCAGCAGCGTCGGGGGTGGGCTGGCTGACGAGCAGTACTTC
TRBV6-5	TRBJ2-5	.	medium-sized	CASSYSRQDLETQYF	TGTGCCAGCAGTTACTCGAGACAAGACCTAGAGACCCAGTACTTC
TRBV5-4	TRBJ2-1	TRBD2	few	CASSLDPPASGSFNEQFF	TGTGCCAGCAGCTTGGATCCCCCGGCTAGCGGGAGTTTTAATGAGCAGTTCTTC
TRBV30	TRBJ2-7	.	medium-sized	CAWSVPQRVYF	TGTGCCTGGAGTGTACCCCAGCGAGTCTACTTC
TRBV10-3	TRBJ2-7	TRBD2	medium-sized	CAISESSGRALGIGQYF	TGTGCCATCAGTGAATCTAGCGGGAGGGCGTTAGGAATTGGGCAGTACTTC
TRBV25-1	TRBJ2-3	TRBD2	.	CASSEPASGTTDTQYF	TGTGCCAGCAGTGAACCCGCTAGCGGAACGACAGATACGCAGTATTTT
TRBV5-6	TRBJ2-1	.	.	CASSADWSDNEQFF	TGTGCCAGCAGCGCGGACTGGTCGGACAATGAGCAGTTCTTC
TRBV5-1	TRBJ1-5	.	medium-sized	CASSQDGRDQPQHF	TGCGCCAGCAGCCAGGACGGGCGGGATCAGCCCCAGCATTTT
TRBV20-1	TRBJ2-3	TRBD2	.	CSAMALAGFGTVTQYF	TGCAGTGCTATGGCTTTAGCGGGATTTGGCACAGTTACGCAGTATTTT
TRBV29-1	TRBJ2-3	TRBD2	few	CSVEGVAGDLDTQYF	TGCAGCGTTGAGGGGGTAGCGGGAGATTTGGATACGCAGTATTTT
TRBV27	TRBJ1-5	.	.	CASSLYRGSGNQHQHF	TGTGCCAGCAGTTTATATAGGGGGTCGGGCAATCAGCACCAGCATTTT
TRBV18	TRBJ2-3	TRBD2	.	CASFQLGASTPTSGRIDTQYF	TGTGCCAGCTTTCAGTTGGGCGCCAGCACCCCAACTAGCGGGAGAATAGATACGCAGTATTTT
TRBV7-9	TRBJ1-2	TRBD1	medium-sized	CASSRTGIGYTF	TGTGCCAGCAGCCGGACAGGGATCGGCTACACCTTC
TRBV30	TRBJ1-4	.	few	CAWNPRGGGEKLFF	TGTGCCTGGAACCCCCGGGGGGGGGGGGAAAAACTGTTTTTT
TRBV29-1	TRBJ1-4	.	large	CSAREATNEKLFF	TGCAGCGCTAGGGAGGCAACTAATGAAAAACTGTTTTTT
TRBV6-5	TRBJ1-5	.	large	CASSQSGDQPQHF	TGTGCCAGCAGTCAATCGGGGGACCAGCCCCAGCATTTT
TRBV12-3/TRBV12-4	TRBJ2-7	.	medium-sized	CATPPSLEQYF	TGTGCCACCCCGCCTAGCCTCGAGCAGTACTTC
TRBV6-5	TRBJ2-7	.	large	CASLQGQEQYF	TGTGCCAGCCTACAGGGACAAGAGCAGTACTTC
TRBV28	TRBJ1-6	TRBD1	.	CASSLSPPGQGSPLHF	TGTGCCAGCAGTTTATCGCCTCCGGGACAGGGTTCACCCCTCCACTTT
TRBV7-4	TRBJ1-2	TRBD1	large	CASSFSSGTGDGYTF	TGTGCCAGCAGCTTCTCATCCGGGACAGGGGACGGCTACACCTTC
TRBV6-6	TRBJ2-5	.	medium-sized	CASSPREVETQYF	TGTGCCAGCAGCCCCCGAGAGGTGGAGACCCAGTACTTC
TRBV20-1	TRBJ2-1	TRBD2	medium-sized	CSARPLAGPDNEQFF	TGCAGTGCTAGACCACTAGCGGGACCTGACAATGAGCAGTTCTTC
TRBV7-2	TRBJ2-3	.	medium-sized	CASSLDSGGTDTQYF	TGTGCCAGCAGCTTAGACTCGGGAGGCACAGATACGCAGTATTTT
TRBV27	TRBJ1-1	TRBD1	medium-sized	CASSFGQGLNTEAFF	TGTGCCAGCAGTTTCGGACAGGGATTGAACACTGAAGCTTTCTTT
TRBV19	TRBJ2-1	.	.	CASLGVSYNEQFF	TGTGCCAGTTTGGGGGTCTCCTACAATGAGCAGTTCTTC
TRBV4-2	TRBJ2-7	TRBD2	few	CASSQDTSGRARGQFYEQYF	TGTGCCAGCAGCCAAGACACTAGCGGGAGGGCCCGCGGCCAATTCTACGAGCAGTACTTC
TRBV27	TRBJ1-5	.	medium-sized	CASSLSAGPNQPQHF	TGTGCCAGCAGTTTATCGGCGGGACCAAATCAGCCCCAGCATTTT
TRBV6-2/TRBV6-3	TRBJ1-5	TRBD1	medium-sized	CASGSGTGSQPQHF	TGTGCCAGCGGTTCCGGGACAGGGAGCCAGCCCCAGCATTTT
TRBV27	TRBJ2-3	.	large	CASSSGVLIDTQYF	TGTGCCAGCAGTTCAGGGGTATTAATAGATACGCAGTATTTT
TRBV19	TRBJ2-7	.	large	CARSYEQYF	TGTGCCAGATCGTACGAGCAGTACTTC
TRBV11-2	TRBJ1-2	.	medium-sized	CASSLYRQRTNYGYTF	TGTGCCAGCAGCTTATACCGACAACGGACTAACTATGGCTACACCTTC
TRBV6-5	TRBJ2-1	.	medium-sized	CASSYSGLAGVYNEQFF	TGTGCCAGCAGTTACTCGGGGCTAGCCGGAGTTTACAATGAGCAGTTCTTC
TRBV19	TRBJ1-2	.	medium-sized	CASSIATGPHYYGYTF	TGTGCCAGTAGTATAGCTACAGGGCCGCATTACTATGGCTACACCTTC
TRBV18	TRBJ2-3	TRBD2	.	CASSPSGRGNTQYF	TGTGCCAGCTCACCTAGCGGGAGGGGAAATACGCAGTATTTT
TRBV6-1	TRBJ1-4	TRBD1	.	CASSPQTGTGIEKLFF	TGTGCCAGCAGTCCTCAAACAGGGACAGGGATTGAAAAACTGTTTTTT
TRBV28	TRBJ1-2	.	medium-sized	CAYRGANYGYTF	TGTGCCTATCGCGGAGCTAACTATGGCTACACCTTC
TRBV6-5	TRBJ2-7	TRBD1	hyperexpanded	CASSPLPGQGAGEQYF	TGTGCCAGCAGTCCACTCCCGGGACAGGGGGCGGGCGAGCAGTACTTC
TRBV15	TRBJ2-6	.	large	CATSQGGLSGANVLTF	TGTGCCACCAGCCAAGGTGGCCTTTCTGGGGCCAACGTCCTGACTTTC
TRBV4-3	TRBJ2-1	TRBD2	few	CASSPLLAGNHNEQFF	TGCGCCAGCAGCCCACTACTAGCGGGTAATCACAATGAGCAGTTCTTC
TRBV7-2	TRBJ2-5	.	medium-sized	CASSPGVRETQYF	TGTGCCAGCAGCCCGGGGGTTAGGGAGACCCAGTACTTC
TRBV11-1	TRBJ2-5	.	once	CASSSWSGTKETQYF	TGTGCCAGCAGCTCCTGGTCGGGAACCAAAGAGACCCAGTACTTC
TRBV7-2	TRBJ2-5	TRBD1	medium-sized	CASSYRDRVGETQYF	TGTGCCAGCAGCTACCGGGACAGGGTGGGGGAGACCCAGTACTTC
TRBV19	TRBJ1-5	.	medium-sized	CASTTYWDGGNQPQHF	TGTGCCAGTACCACCTACTGGGATGGGGGCAATCAGCCCCAGCATTTT
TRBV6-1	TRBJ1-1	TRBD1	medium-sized	CASSMGGTVNTEAFF	TGTGCCAGCAGTATGGGGGGGACAGTGAACACTGAAGCTTTCTTT
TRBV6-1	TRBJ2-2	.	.	CASSLGGRAGELFF	TGTGCCAGCAGTTTAGGGGGGCGCGCCGGGGAGCTGTTTTTT
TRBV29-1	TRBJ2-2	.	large	CSVGQGLNTGELFF	TGCAGCGTTGGACAGGGACTTAACACCGGGGAGCTGTTTTTT
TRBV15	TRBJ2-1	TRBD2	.	CATSMTSGSYEQFF	TGTGCCACCAGCATGACTAGCGGGAGTTATGAGCAGTTCTTC
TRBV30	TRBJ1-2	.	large	CAWSVIGRESYGYTF	TGTGCCTGGAGTGTTATCGGCCGGGAGTCCTATGGCTACACCTTC